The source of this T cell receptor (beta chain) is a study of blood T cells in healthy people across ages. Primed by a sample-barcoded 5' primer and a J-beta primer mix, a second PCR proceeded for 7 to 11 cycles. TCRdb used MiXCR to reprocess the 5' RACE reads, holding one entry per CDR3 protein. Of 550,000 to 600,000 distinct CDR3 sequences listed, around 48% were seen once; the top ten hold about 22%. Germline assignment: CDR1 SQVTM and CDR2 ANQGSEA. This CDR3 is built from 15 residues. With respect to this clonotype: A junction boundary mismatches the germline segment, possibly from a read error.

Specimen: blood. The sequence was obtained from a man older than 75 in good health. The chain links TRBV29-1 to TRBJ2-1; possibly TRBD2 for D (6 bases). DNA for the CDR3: TGCAGCGTTGATTTGCGGGGTAGCTCCTGCAATGAGCAGTTCTTC. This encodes CSVDLRGSSCNEQFF.